Listed below are T cell receptor beta chains from one sample, sequenced in a study of yellow fever vaccine responses in identical twins. TCRdb used MiXCR to reprocess the RT-PCR reads, holding one entry per CDR3 protein. The sample records 500 to 550 distinct CDR3 sequences, 70% to 80% being singletons. The sample was T cells from blood (PBMCs), unsorted or a sorted subset (not recorded which), taken before or after yellow fever vaccination (not recorded which). These TCRs come from a female donor who received the yellow fever vaccine. Both conserved end residues are part of each CDR3. The D gene is left open where the match is weak. Clone size is stated in some rows and not others, as once, few, many or a class when expanded.

abundance,d_gene,j_gene,v_gene,CDR3nt,CDR3aa
-,TRBD2,TRBJ2-7,TRBV4-1,TGCGCCAGCAGCCACTTAGCGGGAGGGTCCTACGAGCAGTACTTC,CASSHLAGGSYEQYF
-,-,TRBJ1-5,TRBV7-9,TGTGCCAGCAGCTTATATGGGAACAATCAGCCCCAGCATTTT,CASSLYGNNQPQHF
-,-,TRBJ2-2,TRBV5-1,TGCGCCAGCAGCTTGGCCGACGGTAACACCGGGGAGCTGTTTTTT,CASSLADGNTGELFF
large,-,TRBJ2-1,TRBV5-5,TGTGCCAGCAGCTTGGGGACTTTCCGTGGCAATGAGCAGTTCTTC,CASSLGTFRGNEQFF
-,-,TRBJ1-1,TRBV6-4,TGTGCCAGCAGTGACTCAGGGAACACTGAAGCTTTCTTT,CASSDSGNTEAFF
-,-,TRBJ2-7,TRBV7-6,TGTGCCAGCAGCCCCGGACTACTCGAGCAGTACTTC,CASSPGLLEQYF
-,-,TRBJ2-5,TRBV4-1,TGCGCCAGCAGCCAAGTGGAGCTCGGTCAAGAGACCCAGTACTTC,CASSQVELGQETQYF
-,-,TRBJ1-2,TRBV9,TGTGCCACCACCCCGGCGGGGTTACCCTATGGCTACACCTTC,CATTPAGLPYGYTF
-,-,TRBJ1-5,TRBV30,TGTGCCTGCACGCCTCCCCCCGGAGGGAGTCAGCCCCAGCATTTT,CACTPPPGGSQPQHF
-,TRBD2,TRBJ2-1,TRBV7-2,TGTGCCAGCAGTTCCAATAGCGGGGGGTGGTACAATGAGCAGTTCTTC,CASSSNSGGWYNEQFF
-,-,TRBJ2-7,TRBV28,TGTGCCAGCAGTCCCCCTCCCGCCCACGAGCAGTACTTC,CASSPPPAHEQYF
-,-,TRBJ2-1,TRBV7-6,TGTGCCAGCAGCTTGGGGGGGGCGGTATCCTACAATGAGCAGTTCTTC,CASSLGGAVSYNEQFF
-,-,TRBJ2-2,TRBV11-1,TGTGCCAGCAGCCCCCCTTTGGGGGAGCTGTTTTTT,CASSPPLGELFF
-,-,TRBJ1-6,TRBV6-1,TGTGCCAGCAGTCCCGACCCAGGGGAGGTGTTCGGGTCACCCCTCCACTTT,CASSPDPGEVFGSPLHF
-,-,TRBJ1-5,TRBV6-1,TGTGCCAGCAGCACGGCGCCATATAGCAATCAGCCCCAGCATTTT,CASSTAPYSNQPQHF
-,TRBD2,TRBJ2-1,TRBV7-9,TGTGCCAGCAGCTTAGATGTAGCGGGGAGGGAGCAGTTCTTC,CASSLDVAGREQFF
-,-,TRBJ2-3,TRBV11-1,TGTGCCAGCAGCTATACCGGACCATACACAGATACGCAGTATTTT,CASSYTGPYTDTQYF
-,TRBD2,TRBJ2-1,TRBV2,TGTGCCAGCAGTTCCCCCGGGACTAGCGCCTACAATGAGCAGTTCTTC,CASSSPGTSAYNEQFF
-,-,TRBJ1-5,TRBV4-3,TGCGCCAGCAGCCAAGATCGGTCCTATCTAAATCAGCCCCAGCATTTT,CASSQDRSYLNQPQHF
-,-,TRBJ2-2,TRBV7-7,TGTGCTAGCAGCCCAAATTCCGGGGAGCTGTTTTTT,CASSPNSGELFF
-,TRBD2,TRBJ2-1,TRBV5-4,TGTGCCAGCAGCTTGGGACTAGCGGGAGATGGTGAGCAGTTCTTC,CASSLGLAGDGEQFF
-,TRBD1,TRBJ1-1,TRBV6-1,TGTGCCAGCAGGGTCATCGGGACAGTAAACACTGAAGCTTTCTTT,CASRVIGTVNTEAFF
-,TRBD2,TRBJ2-3,TRBV11-2,TGTGCCAGCAGCTTAGAACTAGCGGGGGGTTCCACAGATACGCAGTATTTT,CASSLELAGGSTDTQYF
-,-,TRBJ2-1,TRBV10-1,TGCGCCAGCATCCTCCATACTCTAGCAATCTCCTACAATGAGCAGTTCTTC,CASILHTLAISYNEQFF
-,-,TRBJ2-3,TRBV3-1,TGTGCCAGCAGCTTCGAGAGGCCCTACACAGATACGCAGTATTTT,CASSFERPYTDTQYF
-,TRBD1,TRBJ1-4,TRBV11-1,TGTGCCAGCAGCGACCGGGACAGGGGCTACAATGAAAAACTGTTTTTT,CASSDRDRGYNEKLFF
-,-,TRBJ1-1,TRBV2,TGTGCCAGCTTCCTCATGCTGAACACTGAAGCTTTCTTT,CASFLMLNTEAFF
-,-,TRBJ2-7,TRBV7-6,TGTGCCAGCAGCTTATTGGACTTTTACGAGCAGTACTTC,CASSLLDFYEQYF
-,-,TRBJ1-6,TRBV4-1,TGCGCCAGCAGCCAAGATTGGGCCAATTCACCCCTCCACTTT,CASSQDWANSPLHF
-,-,TRBJ1-5,TRBV4-1,TGCGCCAGCAGCCAAGGAGGGAATCAGCCCCAGCATTTT,CASSQGGNQPQHF
-,-,TRBJ1-1,TRBV10-1,TGCGCCAGCAGCAAAGGTCGGACAGCCCCCATGAACACTGAAGCTTTCTTT,CASSKGRTAPMNTEAFF
-,TRBD2,TRBJ2-1,TRBV20-1,TGCAGTGCTAGAGATCTAGCGGGACTTAATGAGCAGTTCTTC,CSARDLAGLNEQFF
-,TRBD1,TRBJ1-2,TRBV15,TGTGCCACCAGCAGAGGGACAGGGGTGCGTGGCTACACCTTC,CATSRGTGVRGYTF
few,TRBD1,TRBJ1-1,TRBV5-5,TGTGCCAGCAGCTGGGGACAGGTGAACACTGAAGCTTTCTTT,CASSWGQVNTEAFF
-,-,TRBJ1-1,TRBV18,TGTGCCAGCTCACCACCGATGGCACGCGAAGCTTTCTTT,CASSPPMAREAFF
-,-,TRBJ2-1,TRBV6-4,TGTGCCAGCAGTGACTCTCCCGGGGCTTACAATGAGCAGTTCTTC,CASSDSPGAYNEQFF
-,TRBD1,TRBJ1-2,TRBV4-3,TGCGCCAGCAGCCAGAGCGGGACAGATGATGGCTACACCTTC,CASSQSGTDDGYTF
-,-,TRBJ2-4,TRBV12-2,TGTGCAAGTCGCTTATTCGGTGCTAGGATACGGGGCATTCAGTACTTC,CASRLFGARIRGIQYF
-,-,TRBJ1-4,TRBV25-1,TGTGCCAGCAGCACGGACACTTCAACTAATGAAAAACTGTTTTTT,CASSTDTSTNEKLFF
-,-,TRBJ2-3,TRBV12-3/TRBV12-4,TGTGCCAGCAGTCCACCTGGGGATACGCAGTATTTT,CASSPPGDTQYF
few,-,TRBJ1-1,TRBV7-9,TGTGCCAGCAGCTTAGGGGTCACTGAAGCTTTCTTT,CASSLGVTEAFF
-,TRBD1,TRBJ2-6,TRBV10-1,TGCGCCAGCAGTGTAGCCAGTGAGGGGGCGCCCGGGGCCAACGTCCTGACTTTC,CASSVASEGAPGANVLTF
-,-,TRBJ2-5,TRBV28,TGTGCCAGCAGTCCCCATCCCTTAGCAGAGACCCAGTACTTC,CASSPHPLAETQYF
-,-,TRBJ1-1,TRBV20-1,TGCAGTGCTAGCAATCCCGGGACAACTACTGAAGCTTTCTTT,CSASNPGTTTEAFF
once,TRBD1,TRBJ1-1,TRBV4-1,TGCGCCAGCAGCCAGGGGACAGGGGTGATGAACACTGAAGCTTTCTTT,CASSQGTGVMNTEAFF
-,-,TRBJ1-2,TRBV4-3,TGCGCCAGCAGCCAAGATGGGGTAGGGAACTATGGCTACACCTTC,CASSQDGVGNYGYTF
-,-,TRBJ2-1,TRBV10-3,TGTGCCATCAGTGCCGAAATCCACAATGAGCAGTTCTTC,CAISAEIHNEQFF
-,-,TRBJ2-1,TRBV12-3/TRBV12-4,TGTGCCAGCAGCCCCATCGGGGGAACATACAATGAGCAGTTCTTC,CASSPIGGTYNEQFF
few,-,TRBJ2-7,TRBV4-1,TGCGCCAGCAGCCAAGAGAGTCGGGTGCCCTACGAGCAGTACTTC,CASSQESRVPYEQYF
-,TRBD2,TRBJ2-5,TRBV11-1,TGTGCCAGCAGCCCCGGACTAGCGGGAGAAGTACAAGAGACCCAGTACTTC,CASSPGLAGEVQETQYF
-,TRBD1,TRBJ1-2,TRBV10-3,TGTGCCATCAGCGGGGGGACAGGGGGCGCCGATGGCTACACCTTC,CAISGGTGGADGYTF
-,-,TRBJ2-1,TRBV19,TGTGCCAGTAGGGTGGGGCTAGGGGAGCAGTTCTTC,CASRVGLGEQFF
-,-,TRBJ2-1,TRBV12-5,TGTGCTAGTGGTCTGTACAATGAGCAGTTCTTC,CASGLYNEQFF
-,TRBD2,TRBJ2-7,TRBV5-6,TGTGCCAGCAGCATTAGCGGGACCTCCTACGAGCAGTACTTC,CASSISGTSYEQYF
-,-,TRBJ2-3,TRBV5-2,TGTGCCAGCAACCCTTCCCCCGAGCGGATGCACCCAGATACGCAGTATTTT,CASNPSPERMHPDTQYF